This T cell receptor (beta chain) was identified in a study of T cells in Graves' hyperthyroidism and ophthalmopathy. Study-level findings and limits: Ophthalmopathy onset followed model prediction by a median approximately six months. Ophthalmopathy cases were set apart from stable hyperthyroidism by a 13 V-J model.

Germline V gene data show CDR1 as KGHDR and CDR2 as SFDVKD. Trimming took 12 bases from V and 0 from J, leaving 14 bases between them. CDR3 length equals 13 residues. The study included ophthalmopathy patients with Clinical Activity Score at least 3, NOSPECS grade at least 4 and duration under 3 months. The diagnoses drew upon clinical symptoms, serum thyroxine and TRAb, thyroid ultrasound and orbital computed tomography. Researchers took RNA transcripts and amplified the TCR beta CDR3 regions from them. A first-round RT-PCR of the TCR CDR3 used the HTBI primer set. TCRdb re-analysed the multiplex PCR reads in MiXCR, keeping a single row per CDR3 protein. The data hold approximately 380,000 distinct CDR3 sequences, with around 15% observed a single time. This clonotype was counted between two and nine times. Its antigen is as yet unknown.

The chain uses TRBV24-1 and TRBJ2-7, with a possible D match to TRBD2 (6 bases). The TCR sequence derives from a man over 45 with Graves' ophthalmopathy. The sample comprised blood. The CDR3 coding sequence is TGTGCCGCACCGGGGACTCTCTCCTACGAGCAGTACTTC. Amino acids: CAAPGTLSYEQYF.